This entry lists 27 T cell receptor beta chains sequenced from one sample in a study of T cells in Graves' hyperthyroidism and ophthalmopathy. The source material, RNA transcripts, was used to amplify TCR beta CDR3 regions. First-round RT-PCR of the TCR CDR3 relied on the HTBI primer set. TCRdb analysed the multiplex PCR reads with MiXCR anew, one entry per CDR3 protein. The profile shows a few hundred thousand distinct CDR3 sequences, 18% of them singletons. The sequenced sample consisted of blood. These receptors were obtained from a woman aged 45-65 years with Graves' hyperthyroidism.

The chain carries TRBV20-1 and TRBJ1-2; no clear D gene. The CDR3 totals 14 residues. Germline CDR1 reads DFQATT; CDR2 reads SNEGSKA (reference sequence). Between the trimmed V and J ends, which lost 0 bases and 8 bases, there was a span of 16 bases. The CDR3 sequence is CSARDLEARRGYTF. The DNA of the CDR3 is TGCAGTGCTAGAGATCTGGAGGCACGGAGGGGCTACACCTTC.

This clonotype was seen repeatedly, ten times or more. This rearrangement joins TRBV27 to TRBJ1-6; 10 positions agree with TRBD1. CDR1 is MNHEY and CDR2 is SMNVEV in the germline V gene (reference sequence). V shed 1 base, J shed 9 bases, and the junction held 3 bases outside the gene matches. The CDR3 covers 15 residues. The CDR3, as DNA: TGTGCCAGCAGTTTATATGGACAGGGGGGTTCACCCCTCCACTTT. It specifies CASSLYGQGGSPLHF.

This clonotype has a count of ten or more. V and J are TRBV20-1 and TRBJ2-7; possible D gene TRBD2, 6 bases. This CDR3 has 16 residues. Per the germline V gene, CDR1 is DFQATT and CDR2 is SNEGSKA (reference sequence). V dropped 6 bases and J dropped 2 bases, with 23 bases sitting between them. CDR3 coding DNA: TGCAGTGCCAGGATGCCGGGGCGGGAAGGGACCTACGAGCAGTACTTC. This gives the protein CSARMPGREGTYEQYF.

This chain uses TRBV20-1 with TRBJ1-6; D unclear. The CDR3 extends over 15 amino acids. The V end lost 2 bases, the J end lost 8 bases, and 16 bases lay between the germline ends. CDR1 DFQATT and CDR2 SNEGSKA come from the germline V gene (reference sequence). The CDR3 DNA sequence: TGCAGTGCTAGAAAACTGAGGGTAGAGGATTCACCCCTCCACTTT. Translation gives CSARKLRVEDSPLHF.

Concerning this clonotype: Possible read error: a much larger clone is one base away. V usage is TRBV6-9 and J usage is TRBJ1-1; 9 bases line up with TRBD1. The CDR3 covers 14 residues. Germline CDR1 MNHGY, CDR2 SVAAGI. The CDR3 is CASSSGQGFTKAFF. The CDR3, as DNA: TGTGCCAGCAGTTCGGGACAGGGATTCACTAAAGCTTTCTTT.

This clonotype appeared many times. The chain is built from TRBV6-5 and TRBJ2-1; D not certain. CDR3 length: 17 amino acids. Germline V gene sequence: CDR1 MNHEY, CDR2 SVGAGI. Trimming left V 0 bases short and J 6 bases short, with 18 bases between. CDR3 residues: CASSYSSVGIKGNEQFF. The CDR3, as DNA: TGTGCCAGCAGTTACTCGAGTGTTGGAATCAAGGGCAATGAGCAGTTCTTC.

Remarks on this clonotype: A junction boundary mismatches the germline segment, possibly from a read error. V and J are TRBV7-7 and TRBJ2-3; D could derive from TRBD1 or TRBD2 (5 bases each). Germline CDR1 SSHAT, CDR2 FNYEAQ (reference sequence). The CDR3 sequence is 16 residues long. CDR3 loop: CASSLGTAPGLDTQYF. Here the CDR3 DNA reads TGTGCTAGCAGCCTAGGGACCGCTCCCGGTCTGGATACGCAGTATTTT. Based on the CDR3 plus reference TRBV7-7 and TRBJ2-3, the full variable domain is GAGVSQSPRYKVTKRGQDVTLRCDPISSHATLYWYQQALGQGPEFLTYFNYEAQPDKSGLPSDRFSAERPEGSISTLTIQRTEQRDSAMYRCASSLGTAPGLDTQYFGPGTRLTVL.

This clonotype was observed a handful of times. V gene TRBV6-1 combines with J gene TRBJ2-5; D not certain. CDR3 length: 10 amino acids. V was shortened by 6 bases and J by 8 bases, with 7 bases between the two germline ends. Looked up from germline, CDR1 is MNHNS and CDR2 is SASEGT. The CDR3 sequence: CASSAHTQYF. Written as DNA, the CDR3 is TGTGCCAGCAGCGCCCATACCCAGTACTTC.

In its sample, this clonotype was seen many times. V gene TRBV13 combines with J gene TRBJ2-7; 9 nucleotides match TRBD2. In germline, CDR1 is PRHDT, CDR2 FYEKMQ (reference sequence). The CDR3 contains 14 residues. The ends lost 5 bases at V and 4 bases at J; junction bases unmatched: 6. The CDR3 loop reads CASSMGTSSYEQYF. For the CDR3, the DNA is TGTGCCAGCAGCATGGGGACTAGCAGTTACGAGCAGTACTTC.

The table lists this clonotype with many counts. The rearrangement links TRBV28 to TRBJ1-2, with 10 bases identical to TRBD1. CDR1 and CDR2 (germline): MDHEN, SYDVKM. CDR3 length equals 16 residues. V trimming: 5 bases; J trimming: 0 bases; junction bases outside the gene matches: 6. The CDR3 DNA follows: TGTGCCAGCAGTAGCCTGACAGGGGGCGCTAACTATGGCTACACCTTC. Amino acids: CASSSLTGGANYGYTF.

Points on this clonotype: Just one base apart from a much larger clone, this may be a read error. The CDR3 reads CGARVAASDTYF. The CDR3 DNA is TGCGGTGCTAGGGTCGCGGCTAGCGATACGTACTTC. The chain has TRBV20-1 and TRBJ2-5; a possible D gene is TRBD2 (6 bases). CDR3 length: 12 residues. Germline loops: CDR1 DFQATT, CDR2 SNEGSKA (reference sequence).

There are a few counts of this clonotype. The CDR3 end shows no conserved phenylalanine or tryptophan, and so a read error is likely. This chain joins TRBV12-3 or TRBV12-4 and TRBJ1-1; a possible D gene is TRBD1 (6 bases). The CDR3 runs 13 residues. V was shortened by 7 bases and J by 4 bases, with 13 bases between the two germline ends. CDR3 nucleotide sequence: TGTGCCAGCACTATACAGGGCGGCACTGAAGCTTTCCTT. Translated, it gives CASTIQGGTEAFL.

V is TRBV2 and J is TRBJ2-3, with D perhaps matching TRBD1 (5 bases). Germline V CDR1 and CDR2: SNHLY, FYNNEI. The CDR3 sequence is 12 residues long. The V end lost 6 bases, the J end lost 6 bases, and 10 bases lay between the germline ends. CDR3 coding DNA: TGTGCCAGCAGAAAGGGGTCCGATACGCAGTATTTT. As protein: CASRKGSDTQYF.

Concerning this clonotype: One end of the junction does not line up with germline, which may come from a read error. The chain couples TRBV5-1 to TRBJ2-1, with a possible D match to TRBD1 (5 bases). This CDR3 comprises 18 residues. Germline CDR1 is SGHRS and CDR2 is YFSETQ. The CDR3 nucleotides are TGCGCCAGCGGCTTGGCCGGACATGGGCTCATTTCCTACAATGAGCAGTTCTTC. It yields the protein CASGLAGHGLISYNEQFF.

The chain recombines TRBV6-1 with TRBJ1-5; D is perhaps TRBD1 (5 bases). The germline V and J ends were trimmed by 4 bases and 9 bases, with 22 bases remaining between them. The length of the CDR3 is 16 residues. Germline values: CDR1 MNHNS, CDR2 SASEGT. The CDR3 DNA is TGTGCCAGCAGTGGAAGTGGTCGGCAGGGAGGGCTGCCCCAGCATTTT. Translated: CASSGSGRQGGLPQHF.

The rearrangement links TRBV4-1 to TRBJ2-7; perhaps D is TRBD1 or TRBD2 (6 bases each). This CDR3 is built from 13 residues. V gave up 4 bases and J gave up 7 bases, with 14 bases separating them. Germline CDR1 is MGHRA and CDR2 is YSYEKL. The CDR3 DNA reads TGCGCCAGCAGCCTGGAGGGGGGTGGTGAGCAGTACGTC. It translates to CASSLEGGGEQYV.

This clonotype has ten or more counts. The chain joins TRBV7-9 to TRBJ2-3; tentatively, D is TRBD2 (6 bases). The germline gives CDR1 SEHNR, CDR2 FQNEAQ (reference sequence). The CDR3 is made up of 14 amino acids. Between the trimmed V and J ends, which lost 3 bases and 3 bases, there was a span of 10 bases. CDR3 nucleotide sequence: TGTGCCAGCAGCTTTCTTGGACTAACAGATACGCAGTATTTT. Its translation is CASSFLGLTDTQYF.

This clonotype was recorded at least ten times. V gene TRBV3-1 combines with J gene TRBJ2-7, with D hard to call. The V gene's germline CDR1 is LGHDT and CDR2 YNNKEL (reference sequence). V lost 1 base to trimming and J lost 0 bases, with 10 bases between them. The CDR3 totals 15 residues. In nucleotides, the CDR3 is TGTGCCAGCAGCCAAGTCCCCACGAGCTCCTACGAGCAGTACTTC. Its protein product is CASSQVPTSSYEQYF.

This clonotype was seen a few times. The V gene is TRBV12-3 or TRBV12-4, the J gene TRBJ2-2; D not resolved. V was cut by 6 bases and J by 6 bases, with 11 bases left in between. The CDR3 extends over 13 amino acids. The CDR3 spells CASSPQISGELFF. For the CDR3, the DNA is TGTGCCAGCAGCCCCCAGATTTCCGGGGAGCTGTTTTTT.

The gene calls are TRBV6-1 and TRBJ2-7; TRBD2 matches 8 bases. This CDR3 spans 12 amino acids. V trimming: 6 bases; J trimming: 6 bases; junction bases outside the gene matches: 4. Germline CDR1 and CDR2: MNHNS and SASEGT. CDR3 in amino acids: CASSPGGVEQYV. CDR3 DNA sequence: TGTGCCAGCAGCCCCGGGGGGGTCGAGCAGTACGTC.

This clonotype has more than one count but fewer than ten. The chain carries TRBV27 and TRBJ2-1; D gene unclear. CDR1 MNHEY and CDR2 SMNVEV come from the germline V gene (reference sequence). Deletions cut 2 bases from V and 7 bases from J, with 9 bases between. The CDR3 is 13 residues long. The CDR3 spells CASSLTPSNEQFF. DNA of the CDR3: TGTGCCAGCAGTTTAACGCCGTCAAATGAGCAGTTCTTC.

This clonotype was recorded at least ten times. The rearrangement uses TRBV7-3 and TRBJ2-2, with a weak D call TRBD2 (5 bases). CDR1 and CDR2 (germline): SGHTA, FQGTGA. The CDR3 spans 14 residues. The V gene lost 5 bases and the J gene lost 5 bases, with 12 bases spanning the gap. CDR3 DNA: TGTGCCAGCAGCATCCTCTCGGGAACCGGGGAGCTGTTTTTT. Its protein is CASSILSGTGELFF.

This clonotype showed up just a few times. The J gene is TRBJ2-5, the V gene TRBV6-5; 7 bases map to TRBD2. J gave up 3 bases and V 2 bases, and 0 bases lay outside the gene matches. CDR3 size: 13 residues. Germline CDR1 MNHEY, CDR2 SVGAGI. CDR3 in DNA: TGTGCCAGCAGTTACGGGGGGGAAGAGACCCAGTACTTC. Its protein product is CASSYGGEETQYF.

In its sample, this clonotype was seen a few times. The chain is built from TRBV3-1 and TRBJ2-1; 8 bases align to TRBD2. V trimming: 3 bases; J trimming: 7 bases; junction bases outside the gene matches: 5. The CDR3 is 14 amino acids. The V gene's germline CDR1 is LGHDT and CDR2 YNNKEL (reference sequence). DNA of the CDR3: TGTGCCAGCAGCCACCGGGAGGGCCAAAATGAGCAGTTCTTC. Encoded protein: CASSHREGQNEQFF.

The gene calls are TRBV28 and TRBJ2-6; unclear D gene. Trimming removed 5 bases at V and 1 base at J, with 9 bases between. This CDR3 is built from 15 residues. Germline CDR1 is MDHEN and CDR2 is SYDVKM. In nucleotides, the CDR3 is TGTGCCAGCAGTCTACGGGTTTCTGGGGCCAACGTCCTGACTTTC. Translating gives CASSLRVSGANVLTF.

The CDR3 coding sequence is TGCGCCAGCAGCTTGCCTCTCGGACAGGGGGCCAACACTGAAGCTTTCTTT. This gives the protein CASSLPLGQGANTEAFF. The gene calls are TRBV5-1 and TRBJ1-1, with 11 positions matching TRBD1. Trimming cost V 1 base and J 2 bases; bases outside gene matches: 7. The CDR3 sequence is 17 residues long. The germline gives CDR1 SGHRS, CDR2 YFSETQ.

This clonotype was picked up many times. This chain links TRBV2 with TRBJ1-1; 7 bases map to TRBD1. Germline V gives CDR1 SNHLY, CDR2 FYNNEI. This CDR3 region has 15 residues. J gave up 0 bases and V 10 bases, and 11 bases lay outside the gene matches. CDR3 sequence: CATKNSGQLNTEAFF. The CDR3 coding sequence is TGTGCCACGAAAAACTCGGGACAGTTGAACACTGAAGCTTTCTTT.